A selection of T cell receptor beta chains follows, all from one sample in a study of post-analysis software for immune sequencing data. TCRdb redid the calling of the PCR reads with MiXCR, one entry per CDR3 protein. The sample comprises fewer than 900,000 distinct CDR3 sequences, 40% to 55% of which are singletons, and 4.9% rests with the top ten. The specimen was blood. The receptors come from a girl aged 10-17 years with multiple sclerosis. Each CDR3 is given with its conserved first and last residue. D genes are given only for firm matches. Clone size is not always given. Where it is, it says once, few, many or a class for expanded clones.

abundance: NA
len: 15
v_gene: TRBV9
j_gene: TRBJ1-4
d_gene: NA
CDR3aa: CASSAPDTGDERLFF
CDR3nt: TGTGCCAGCAGCGCTCCAGACACGGGGGATGAACGTCTGTTTTTT

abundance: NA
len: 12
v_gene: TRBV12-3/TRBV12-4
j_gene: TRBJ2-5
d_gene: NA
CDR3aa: CASSRGQGAQYF
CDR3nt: TGTGCCAGCAGCCGAGGTCAAGGGGCCCAGTACTTC

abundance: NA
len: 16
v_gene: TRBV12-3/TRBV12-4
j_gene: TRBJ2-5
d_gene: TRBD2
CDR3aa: CASSLLAGLRKETQYF
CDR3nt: TGTGCCAGCAGTTTACTAGCGGGCTTACGGAAAGAGACCCAGTACTTC

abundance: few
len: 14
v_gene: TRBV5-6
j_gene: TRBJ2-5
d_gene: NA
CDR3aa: CASGLWAAIETQYF
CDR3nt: TGTGCCAGCGGACTGTGGGCCGCCATAGAGACCCAGTACTTC

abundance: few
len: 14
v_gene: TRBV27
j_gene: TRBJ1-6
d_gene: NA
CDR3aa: CASSRHSYNSPLHF
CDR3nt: TGTGCCAGCAGTCGACACTCCTATAATTCACCCCTCCACTTT

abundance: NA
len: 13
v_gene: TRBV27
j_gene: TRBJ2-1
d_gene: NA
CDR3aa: CASSLGPASEQFF
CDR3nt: TGTGCCAGCAGTCTCGGACCCGCGAGTGAGCAGTTCTTC

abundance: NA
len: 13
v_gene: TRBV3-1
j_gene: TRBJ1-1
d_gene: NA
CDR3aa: CASSPRQLTEAFF
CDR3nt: TGTGCCAGCAGCCCCAGACAACTCACTGAAGCTTTCTTT

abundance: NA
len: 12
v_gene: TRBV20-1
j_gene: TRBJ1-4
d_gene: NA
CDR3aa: CSAPGRGEKLFF
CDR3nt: TGCAGTGCTCCGGGACGGGGAGAAAAACTGTTTTTT

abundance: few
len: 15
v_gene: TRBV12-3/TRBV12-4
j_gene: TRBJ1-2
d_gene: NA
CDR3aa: CASSLSRSPVYGYTF
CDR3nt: TGTGCCAGCAGCCTATCCAGGTCCCCCGTCTATGGCTACACCTTC

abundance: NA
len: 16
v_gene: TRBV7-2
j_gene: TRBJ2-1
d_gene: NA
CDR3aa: CASSSSMPVSYNEQFF
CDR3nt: TGTGCCAGCAGCTCCTCCATGCCGGTCTCCTACAATGAGCAGTTCTTC

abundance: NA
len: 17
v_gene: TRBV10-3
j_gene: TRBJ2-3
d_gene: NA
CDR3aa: CAISESTGKGYTDTQYF
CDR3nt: TGTGCCATCAGTGAGTCGACTGGGAAGGGATACACAGATACGCAGTATTTT

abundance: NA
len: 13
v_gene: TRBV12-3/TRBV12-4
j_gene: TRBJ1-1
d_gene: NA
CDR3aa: CASSFPGSAEAFF
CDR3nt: TGTGCCAGCAGTTTTCCAGGGAGCGCTGAAGCTTTCTTT

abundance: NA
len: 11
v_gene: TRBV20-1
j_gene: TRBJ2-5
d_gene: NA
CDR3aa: CSATSPETQYF
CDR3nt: TGCAGTGCTACGTCCCCCGAGACCCAGTACTTC

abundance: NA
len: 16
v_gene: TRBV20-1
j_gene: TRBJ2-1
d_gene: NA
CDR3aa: CSARPNAGSSYNEQFF
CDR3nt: TGCAGTGCTCGCCCCAATGCCGGGAGTTCCTACAATGAGCAGTTCTTC

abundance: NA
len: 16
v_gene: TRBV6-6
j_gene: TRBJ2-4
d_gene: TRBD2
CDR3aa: CASRAGVEGSRGIQYF
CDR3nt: TGTGCCAGCAGAGCGGGAGTAGAAGGATCCCGAGGGATTCAGTACTTC

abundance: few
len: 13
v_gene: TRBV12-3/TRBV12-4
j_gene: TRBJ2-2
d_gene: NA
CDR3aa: CASTGASTGELFF
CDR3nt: TGTGCCAGCACAGGGGCATCCACCGGGGAGCTGTTTTTT